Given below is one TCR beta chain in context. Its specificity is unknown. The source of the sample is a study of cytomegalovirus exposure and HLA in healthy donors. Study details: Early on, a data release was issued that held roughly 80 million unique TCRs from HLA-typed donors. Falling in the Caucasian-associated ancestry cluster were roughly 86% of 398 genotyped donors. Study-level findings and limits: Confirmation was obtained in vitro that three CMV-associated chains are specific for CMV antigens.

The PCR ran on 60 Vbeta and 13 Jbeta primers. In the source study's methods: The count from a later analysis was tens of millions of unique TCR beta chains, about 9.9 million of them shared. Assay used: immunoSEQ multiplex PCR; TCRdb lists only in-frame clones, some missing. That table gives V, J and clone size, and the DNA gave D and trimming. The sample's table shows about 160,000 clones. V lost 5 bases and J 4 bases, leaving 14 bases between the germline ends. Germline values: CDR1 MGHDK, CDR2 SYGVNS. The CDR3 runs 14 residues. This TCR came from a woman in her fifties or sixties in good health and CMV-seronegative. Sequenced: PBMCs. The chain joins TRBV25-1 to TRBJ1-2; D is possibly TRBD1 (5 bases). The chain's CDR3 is CASSRTGLTYGYTF. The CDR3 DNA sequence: TGTGCCAGCAGTCGAACAGGTCTAACCTATGGCTACACCTTC.